These T cell receptor beta chains were read from a single sample in a study of vaccination and CD4 T cells after COVID-19. The antigens for these receptors are not known. TCRdb re-called the PCR reads with MiXCR, one entry per CDR3 protein. This table has under 20,000 distinct CDR3 sequences, approximately 44% appearing once. Sample: CD4+ T cells from blood, cultured in vitro, taken about 7 months after SARS-CoV-2 vaccination. The receptors were gathered from a human donor who had recovered from COVID-19. Each CDR3 is given with its conserved first and last residue. The D gene is left open where the match is weak. Expanded clones get a size class; other rows say once, few or many, or leave the size out.

V gene	D gene	clone size	J gene	CDR3 DNA	CDR3 protein
TRBV2	NA	NA	TRBJ1-1	TGTGCCAGCAGTGAAGCGCAGACGGGGACTGAAGCTTTCTTT	CASSEAQTGTEAFF
TRBV20-1	NA	NA	TRBJ2-3	TGCAGTGCTAGTCGTCTCCAGGGGGGTAGCACAGATACGCAGTATTTT	CSASRLQGGSTDTQYF
TRBV10-3	TRBD1	few	TRBJ1-5	TGTGCCAGCAGTTACTGGGCCGGGACAGGGGACCAGCCCCAGCATTTT	CASSYWAGTGDQPQHF
TRBV5-1	TRBD2	NA	TRBJ2-5	TGCGCCAGCAGCTTGGGGACTAGCTTGGGCGAGACCCAGTACTTC	CASSLGTSLGETQYF
TRBV6-6	NA	NA	TRBJ1-2	TGTGCCAGCAGTTACCAGGCAGGGTATGGCTACACCTTC	CASSYQAGYGYTF
TRBV11-2	TRBD2	NA	TRBJ2-3	TGTGCCAGCAGCGTATCTAGCGGGGCTAGCACAGATACGCAGTATTTT	CASSVSSGASTDTQYF
TRBV6-1	NA	once	TRBJ1-2	TGTGCCAGCAGTATCGACGGGGATTCGTTTCATAACTATGGCTACACCTTC	CASSIDGDSFHNYGYTF
TRBV7-9	TRBD2	NA	TRBJ2-1	TGTGCCAGCAGCTTACTAGCGGGGGGGCGCAATGAGCAGTTCTTC	CASSLLAGGRNEQFF
TRBV6-1	NA	NA	TRBJ2-1	TGTGCCAGCAGCTCGGTTGGGGGGAATGAGCAGTTCTTC	CASSSVGGNEQFF
TRBV7-3	TRBD1	NA	TRBJ1-2	TGTGCCAGCAGTTCTGGGACAGACTATGGCTACACCTTC	CASSSGTDYGYTF
TRBV20-1	NA	NA	TRBJ1-2	TGCAGTGCTAGGCCCGGAAACGGTGGTTACACCTTC	CSARPGNGGYTF
TRBV5-8	NA	once	TRBJ1-5	TGTGCCAGCAGCCGTGGCGTGGGGATCAATCAGCCCCAGCATTTT	CASSRGVGINQPQHF
TRBV7-6	NA	NA	TRBJ2-1	TGTGCCAGCAGCTTAGGGAAGGTCTATGAGCAGTTCTTC	CASSLGKVYEQFF